Below are 13 T cell receptor beta chains sequenced from a single sample in a study of shared clonotypes between healthy human individuals. Clones were sequenced by immunoSEQ multiplex PCR, and TCRdb holds only the in-frame ones, with some missing. Of roughly 2,500,000 clones in the sample, 93% are singletons; the top ten hold 0.35% to 0.45%. The specimen sequenced was naive CD4+ T cells from PBMCs. The subset was: CD45RA+ positively selected. These TCRs come from a man aged 18 to 30 in good health. Some clones in this sample may be carry-over from other donors' samples.

This clone came up a few times. The chain links TRBV5-1 to TRBJ2-7; 9 bases align to TRBD1. The germline V gene has CDR1 SGHRS and CDR2 YFSETQ. The CDR3 is made up of 13 amino acids. V lost 3 bases and J lost 5; bases outside the gene matches: 3. CDR3 region: CASSSGTGNEQYF. Written as DNA, the CDR3 is TGCGCCAGCAGCTCCGGGACAGGGAACGAGCAGTACTTC.

The rearrangement joins TRBV29-1 to TRBJ2-7, with a weak D call TRBD1 (6 bases). The germline gives CDR1 SQVTM, CDR2 ANQGSEA. The germline V and J ends were trimmed by 7 bases and 9 bases, with 22 bases remaining between them. This CDR3 comprises 13 residues. The chain's CDR3 is CSALRDMTGRQYF. CDR3 DNA: TGCAGCGCCCTAAGGGACATGACGGGGAGGCAGTACTTC.

J is TRBJ1-4 and V is TRBV7-3; D gene ambiguous. The length of the CDR3 is 14 residues. Germline assignment: CDR1 SGHTA and CDR2 FQGTGA. Trimming cost V 5 bases and J 5 bases, with 12 bases left between them. The CDR3 nucleotides read TGTGCCAGCAGCCTGTCCCGTATCAATGAAAAACTGTTTTTT. Its protein is CASSLSRINEKLFF.

This chain links TRBV7-9 with TRBJ2-7; D remains unclear. V shed 1 base and J shed 6 bases, with 13 bases lying between them. The germline CDR1 and CDR2 sequences are SEHNR and FQNEAQ (reference sequence). This CDR3 region has 14 residues. The CDR3 bases are TGTGCCAGCAGCTTAGGTAGGGTGGGCCTCGAGCAGTACTTC. It encodes CASSLGRVGLEQYF.

This rearrangement joins TRBV5-1 to TRBJ2-6, with 9 bases lining up with TRBD2. The CDR3 sequence is 20 residues long. Germline lookup yields CDR1 SGHRS and CDR2 YFSETQ. Trimming removed 4 bases from V and 2 bases from J; junction bases left unmatched: 16. The DNA for the CDR3 is TGCGCCAGCAGCCGGACCGGGACTAGCCAAGTATGGGCTGGGGCCAACGTCCTGACTTTC. Protein sequence: CASSRTGTSQVWAGANVLTF.

This rearrangement joins TRBV7-9 to TRBJ2-5; D not resolved. The V gene's germline CDR1 is SEHNR and CDR2 FQNEAQ (reference sequence). Trimming pared 3 bases from V and 5 bases from J, leaving 16 bases between. This CDR3 has 15 amino acids. The CDR3 DNA sequence: TGTGCCAGCAGCTTCGGGCCCGAATCTAGTGAGACCCAGTACTTC. This gives the protein CASSFGPESSETQYF.

About this clone itself: A junction boundary mismatches the germline segment, possibly from a read error. Distinct nucleotide sequences in the sample also encode this CDR3. The chain has TRBV6-1 and TRBJ1-1, with unresolved D. CDR1 is MNHNS and CDR2 is SASEGT in the germline V gene. This CDR3 contains 13 residues. CDR3 sequence reads: CASLKTMNTEAFF. DNA for the CDR3: TGTGCCAGCCTAAAGACAATGAACACCGAAGCTTTCTTT.

The rearrangement joins TRBV2 to TRBJ2-1; 8 positions match TRBD1. CDR3 length: 14 residues. The ends lost 3 bases at V and 7 bases at J; junction bases unmatched: 5. Germline V gene data show CDR1 as SNHLY and CDR2 as FYNNEI. The CDR3 nucleotides are TGTGCCAGCAGTGATCGGACAGGGTCGAATGAGCAGTTCTTC. The encoded protein is CASSDRTGSNEQFF.

The chain recombines TRBV28 with TRBJ1-6; tentatively, D is TRBD1 (6 bases). V was shortened by 1 base and J by 10 bases, with 14 bases between the two germline ends. The CDR3 is made up of 15 amino acids. Germline CDR1 reads MDHEN; CDR2 reads SYDVKM. The chain's CDR3 is CASSLFQGQRSPLHF. CDR3 bases: TGTGCCAGCAGTTTATTTCAGGGGCAGCGGTCACCCCTCCACTTT.

This clone was detected only a few times. CDR3 nucleotides: TGTGCCAGCAGCTTGGGACCGGGGAATCAGCCCCAGCATTTT. Translation gives CASSLGPGNQPQHF. The V and J genes are TRBV5-4 and TRBJ1-5; no definite D call. With 0 bases removed from V and 4 bases from J, the gap between germline ends came to 8 bases. CDR1 is SGHNT, CDR2 YYREEE, per germline (reference sequence). The CDR3 contains 14 residues.

The V and J genes are TRBV27 and TRBJ2-7, with a possible D match to TRBD1 (5 bases). The CDR3 runs to 15 residues. In germline, CDR1 is MNHEY, CDR2 SMNVEV (reference sequence). Trimming took off 3 bases at V and 1 base at J, with 13 bases between the two ends. The CDR3 bases are TGTGCCAGCAGTTTTGGGCAGGGTGTATCCTACGAGCAGTACTTC. Translating gives CASSFGQGVSYEQYF.

The chain combines TRBV30 with TRBJ2-3, with TRBD2 matching over 15 bases. The junction had 4 bases not matched to a gene; V was cut back by 1 base and J by 5 bases. Germline V gene lookup returns CDR1 GTSNPN and CDR2 SVGIG (reference sequence). The CDR3 is made up of 16 amino acids. In DNA form, the CDR3 reads TGTGCCTGGAGTGGGGGACTAGCGGGAGGTGTAGATACGCAGTATTTT. Translation: CAWSGGLAGGVDTQYF.

This clone was found a few times. The V call is TRBV4-2, the J call TRBJ1-2; D perhaps matches TRBD1 (6 bases). There are 16 residues in the CDR3. Germline assignment: CDR1 LGHNA and CDR2 YNFKEQ. V lost 5 bases and J 5 bases, leaving 21 bases between the germline ends. This CDR3 is CASSTRQTGRGYGYTF. CDR3 coding DNA: TGTGCCAGCAGCACTAGACAGACAGGCCGAGGGTATGGCTACACCTTC.